These T cell receptor beta chains were read from a single sample in a study of T cells after yellow fever vaccination. One entry per CDR3 protein, called by TCRdb with MiXCR from the 5' RACE reads. The profile shows about 260,000 distinct CDR3 sequences, 13% of them singletons. The source was CD4+ T cells sorted from PBMCs, collected 45 days after the yellow fever booster vaccination. The receptor source for this set is a man aged 30-40 years who received the YFV17D yellow fever vaccine. The CDR3 runs from the conserved cysteine through the conserved F or W. The order of the fields is V gene, J gene, D gene, clone size, CDR3 DNA, CDR3 protein. D genes are given only for firm matches. The size field is filled for only some rows; it gives once, few, many or a size class.

>TRBV20-1|TRBJ2-7|.|.
TGCAGTGCTAGGGCAACGGGACTCCTCGTCGAGCAGTACTTC
CSARATGLLVEQYF
>TRBV5-6|TRBJ2-5|TRBD1|.
TGTGCCAGCAGACGACAGGGAGACGAGACCCAGTACTTC
CASRRQGDETQYF
>TRBV18|TRBJ2-1|TRBD2|.
TGTGCCAGCTCACCGTCTAGCGGGAGAGGCAATGAGCAGTTCTTC
CASSPSSGRGNEQFF
>TRBV5-1|TRBJ1-1|.|many
TGCGCCAGCAGCCCAAACAGGGTTAACACTGAAGCTTTCTTT
CASSPNRVNTEAFF
>TRBV12-3/TRBV12-4|TRBJ1-2|TRBD1|.
TGTGCCAGCGGGACAGGGGTCTTATATGGCTACACCTTC
CASGTGVLYGYTF
>TRBV5-1|TRBJ2-1|TRBD2|.
TGCGCCAGCAGCGTGACGGGAGGGGGAGATGAGCAGTTCTTC
CASSVTGGGDEQFF
>TRBV20-1|TRBJ2-2|.|many
TGCAGTGCTAGTCCCAGGGGAGGACTGGGTGCCGGGGAGCTGTTTTTT
CSASPRGGLGAGELFF
>TRBV12-3/TRBV12-4|TRBJ2-3|TRBD2|few
TGTGCCAGCAGCCCAGCGGGAGTCGTAGATACGCAGTATTTT
CASSPAGVVDTQYF
>TRBV6-2/TRBV6-3|TRBJ2-7|TRBD2|many
TGTGCCAGCAGTTACCGGCGGGAGAATTACGAGCAGTACTTC
CASSYRRENYEQYF
>TRBV7-7|TRBJ2-2|.|few
TGTGCCAGCAGCCCGGTTACCACCGGGGAGCTGTTTTTT
CASSPVTTGELFF
>TRBV6-2/TRBV6-3|TRBJ1-2|.|many
TGTGCCAGCAGGGACTATGGCTACACCTTC
CASRDYGYTF